This T cell receptor (beta chain) was captured by sequencing in a study of T cell changes during pregnancy in multiple sclerosis. Sequenced by immunoSEQ multiplex PCR; TCRdb stores in-frame clones only, minus some. The sample holds about 120,000 clones; under 95% are singletons and the top ten take approximately 6.2%. Sequencing was performed on peripheral blood, taken before pregnancy. This clonotype was obtained from a female donor with multiple sclerosis, enrolled in a pregnancy study.

The CDR3 protein is CASSMAPDQPQHF. CDR3 nucleotide sequence: TGTGCCAGTAGTATGGCCCCCGATCAGCCCCAGCATTTT. The rearrangement links TRBV19 to TRBJ1-5; D not resolved. Per the germline V gene, CDR1 is LNHDA and CDR2 is SQIVND (reference sequence). V lost 3 bases and J lost 5, with 8 bases in between. The CDR3 loop spans 13 amino acids.